These 18 T cell receptor beta chains were all obtained from the same sample, sequenced in a study of blood T cell repertoires in COVID-19. The data were produced by immunoSEQ multiplex PCR, yet TCRdb's version contains in-frame clones alone and is incomplete. This sample has 35,000 to 45,000 clones; approximately 90% occur once, and the top ten carry roughly 3.6%. The specimen was peripheral blood. All receptors come from a human donor in a cohort sampled during active COVID-19.

This clone was found once. V usage is TRBV3-1 (or the pseudogene TRBV3-2) and J usage is TRBJ2-5; a weak D match, TRBD2 (6 bases). Looked up from germline, CDR1 is LGHDT and CDR2 is YNNKEL (reference sequence). The CDR3 is 16 amino acids. V was trimmed by 0 bases and J by 3 bases, leaving 14 bases between them. CDR3 DNA: TGTGCCAGCAGCCAAGATCAGGTGGCGGGGAAAGAGACCCAGTACTTC. It encodes CASSQDQVAGKETQYF.

The V and J genes are TRBV5-4 and TRBJ1-1; D unresolved. CDR3 size: 13 residues. Looked up from germline, CDR1 is SGHNT and CDR2 is YYREEE (reference sequence). V was clipped by 0 bases and J by 0 bases, with 3 bases between them. Written as DNA, the CDR3 is TGTGCCAGCAGCTTGGGAGTGAACACTGAAGCTTTCTTT. The encoded protein is CASSLGVNTEAFF.

The CDR3 nucleotides are TGTGCCAGCAGTGGGCTCCAATCCTACGAGCAGTACTTC. Protein sequence: CASSGLQSYEQYF. The chain is built from TRBV28 and TRBJ2-7; no definite D call. This CDR3 contains 13 residues. CDR1 MDHEN and CDR2 SYDVKM come from the germline V gene. Deletions cut 5 bases from V and 1 base from J, with 9 bases between.

This chain links TRBV5-1 with TRBJ1-5; TRBD1 agrees at 10 bases. There are 16 residues in the CDR3. Looked up from germline, CDR1 is SGHRS and CDR2 is YFSETQ. Losses at the gene ends were 4 bases for V and 0 bases for J; bases not matched to a gene: 4. This chain's CDR3 is CASSGGTGDSNQPQHF. The DNA of the CDR3 is TGCGCCAGCAGCGGGGGGACAGGGGATAGCAATCAGCCCCAGCATTTT.

The chain carries TRBV7-9 and TRBJ1-3; D unresolved. The CDR3 totals 15 residues. V lost 6 bases and J 0 bases, leaving 12 bases between the germline ends. In germline, CDR1 is SEHNR, CDR2 FQNEAQ (reference sequence). CDR3: CASRRDSISGNTIYF. The CDR3 coding sequence is TGTGCCAGCAGGAGGGATTCGATCTCTGGAAACACCATATATTTT. Looking up the rest from reference TRBV7-9 and TRBJ1-3 gives the full variable domain: DTGVSQNPRHKITKRGQNVTFRCDPISEHNRLYWYRQTLGQGPEFLTYFQNEAQLEKSRLLSDRFSAERPKGSFSTLEIQRTEQGDSAMYLCASRRDSISGNTIYFGEGSWLTVV.

The chain combines TRBV18 with TRBJ1-1; D may be TRBD1 (5 bases). Germline loops: CDR1 KGHSH, CDR2 LQKENI. The CDR3 totals 14 residues. V lost 6 bases and J lost 1, with 12 bases in between. CDR3 loop: CASSESTGNTEAFF. CDR3 DNA sequence: TGTGCCAGCTCGGAGAGTACAGGGAACACTGAAGCTTTCTTT.

The chain carries TRBV7-2 and TRBJ1-1; D might be TRBD1 (6 bases). In germline, CDR1 is SGHTA, CDR2 FQGNSA. The length of the CDR3 is 16 residues. V was trimmed by 0 bases and J by 3 bases, leaving 14 bases between them. CDR3 coding DNA: TGTGCCAGCAGCTTAGCGGGGGCAGGGAGGGACACTGAAGCTTTCTTT. This translates into CASSLAGAGRDTEAFF.

The chain has TRBV5-1 and TRBJ1-1; the D gene is possibly TRBD1 (6 bases). V shed 3 bases and J shed 1 base, with 7 bases lying between them. The germline V gene has CDR1 SGHRS and CDR2 YFSETQ. This CDR3 has 13 amino acids. CDR3 residues: CASSSGANTEAFF. The CDR3 nucleotides read TGCGCCAGCAGCTCAGGGGCGAACACTGAAGCTTTCTTT.

The genes are TRBV18 and TRBJ2-1; 8 bases are shared with TRBD2. This CDR3 has 15 amino acids. Germline loops: CDR1 KGHSH, CDR2 LQKENI. V trimming: 6 bases; J trimming: 2 bases; junction bases outside the gene matches: 6. As DNA, the CDR3 is TGTGCCAGCTCCTCGGCCGGGGGGGCCTACAATGAGCAGTTCTTC. It translates to CASSSAGGAYNEQFF. The entire variable domain, with the rest obtained from reference TRBV18 and TRBJ2-1, is as follows: NAGVMQNPRHLVRRRGQEARLRCSPMKGHSHVYWYRQLPEEGLKFMVYLQKENIIDESGMPKERFSAEFPKEGPSILRIQQVVRGDSAAYFCASSSAGGAYNEQFFGPGTRLTVL.

The chain links TRBV6-5 to TRBJ1-1; D remains unclear. In germline, CDR1 is MNHEY, CDR2 SVGAGI. CDR3 size: 14 residues. V lost 6 bases and J lost 3, with 14 bases in between. The CDR3 DNA reads TGTGCCAGCAGCGAGCCAGGTGCACACACTGAAGCTTTCTTT. Translated: CASSEPGAHTEAFF.

The chain has TRBV9 and TRBJ2-7, with 7 bases fitting TRBD1. The CDR3 runs to 14 residues. CDR1 is SGDLS and CDR2 is YYNGEE in the germline V gene. V shed 0 bases, J shed 0 bases, and the junction held 0 bases outside the gene matches. The CDR3 spells CASSVGDSSYEQYF. DNA for the CDR3: TGTGCCAGCAGCGTAGGGGACAGCTCCTACGAGCAGTACTTC.

This chain uses TRBV18 with TRBJ1-3; D is unresolved. The CDR3 is 16 amino acids. Trimming removed 6 bases at V and 6 bases at J, with 21 bases between. Germline V CDR1 and CDR2: KGHSH, LQKENI. The CDR3, as DNA: TGTGCCAGCTCCCCCCTCGGTCCCATTGTTGAAAACACCATATATTTT. It translates to CASSPLGPIVENTIYF.

The V and J genes are TRBV10-3 and TRBJ1-5, with a tentative D call TRBD1 (5 bases). Per germline, CDR1 ENHRY and CDR2 SYGVKD. V lost 6 bases to trimming and J lost 10 bases, with 16 bases between them. The CDR3 length is 13 residues. The CDR3 DNA is TGTGCCATCAGGGGGTCCAGGGCCGACCCCCAGCATTTT. Translating it yields CAIRGSRADPQHF.

This rearrangement joins TRBV5-1 to TRBJ2-3; the match to TRBD1 covers 7 bases. The CDR3 covers 13 residues. Germline CDR1 reads SGHRS; CDR2 reads YFSETQ. The V gene end was trimmed by 4 bases and the J gene end by 3 bases; junction bases not matched to a gene: 2. The CDR3 spells CASSPDRTDTQYF. The CDR3 region has the DNA TGCGCCAGCAGCCCGGACAGGACAGATACGCAGTATTTT.

The chain uses TRBV10-3 and TRBJ2-7; no clear D. The CDR3 has 12 residues. With 4 bases removed from V and 3 bases from J, the gap between germline ends came to 7 bases. Germline CDR1 reads ENHRY; CDR2 reads SYGVKD. The CDR3 bases are TGTGCCATCAGTGCGGTTAACTACGAGCAGTACTTC. Translating it yields CAISAVNYEQYF.

This clone was counted a few times. The rearrangement links TRBV30 to TRBJ1-6, with TRBD1 as a possible D gene (5 bases). The germline gives CDR1 GTSNPN, CDR2 SVGIG (reference sequence). There are 13 residues in the CDR3. Deletions cut 1 base from V and 9 bases from J, with 10 bases between. The CDR3 DNA reads as TGTGCCTGGAGTGGGCAGGGAGGTTCACCCCTCCACTTT. Its translation is CAWSGQGGSPLHF.

This chain uses TRBV6-5 with TRBJ2-7; no reliable D call. The ends were cut back, 10 bases at V and 0 bases at J, with 13 bases in the middle. The CDR3 extends over 13 amino acids. Germline loops: CDR1 MNHEY, CDR2 SVGAGI. CDR3 region: CATYSHTSYEQYF. The CDR3 DNA sequence: TGTGCCACCTACTCCCATACCTCCTACGAGCAGTACTTC.

The chain uses TRBV3-1 (or the pseudogene TRBV3-2) and TRBJ2-1; 12 nucleotides agree with TRBD2. Losses at the gene ends were 1 base for V and 9 bases for J; bases not matched to a gene: 4. Germline V gene data show CDR1 as LGHDT and CDR2 as YNNKEL (reference sequence). The CDR3 has 15 residues. As DNA, the CDR3 is TGTGCCAGCAGCCAAGGGCTAGCGGGGGGGGCTGAGCAGTTCTTC. It translates to CASSQGLAGGAEQFF.